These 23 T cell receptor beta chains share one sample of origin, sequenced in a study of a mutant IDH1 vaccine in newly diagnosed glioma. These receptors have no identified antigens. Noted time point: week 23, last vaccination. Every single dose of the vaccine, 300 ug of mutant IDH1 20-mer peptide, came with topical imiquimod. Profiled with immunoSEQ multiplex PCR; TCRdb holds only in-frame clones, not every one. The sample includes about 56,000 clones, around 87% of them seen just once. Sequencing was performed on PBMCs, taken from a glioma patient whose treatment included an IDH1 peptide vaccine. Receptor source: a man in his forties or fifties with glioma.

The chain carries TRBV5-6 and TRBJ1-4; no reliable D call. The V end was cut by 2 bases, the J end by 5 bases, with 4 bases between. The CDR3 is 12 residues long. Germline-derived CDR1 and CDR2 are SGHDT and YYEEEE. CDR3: CASSFGNEKLFF. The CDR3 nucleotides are TGTGCCAGCAGCTTTGGAAATGAAAAACTGTTTTTT.

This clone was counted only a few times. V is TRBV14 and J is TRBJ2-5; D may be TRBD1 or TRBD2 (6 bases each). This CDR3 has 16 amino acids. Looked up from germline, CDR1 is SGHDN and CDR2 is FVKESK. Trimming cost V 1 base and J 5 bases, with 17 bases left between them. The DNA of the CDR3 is TGTGCCAGCAGCCAAGTCGTCAGGGGAGGTTGGGAGACCCAGTACTTC. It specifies CASSQVVRGGWETQYF.

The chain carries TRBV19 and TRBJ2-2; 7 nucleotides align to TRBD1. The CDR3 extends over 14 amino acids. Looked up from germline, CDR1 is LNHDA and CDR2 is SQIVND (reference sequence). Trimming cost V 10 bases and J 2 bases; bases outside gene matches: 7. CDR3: CATKRDRNTGELFF. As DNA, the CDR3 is TGTGCCACCAAACGGGACAGAAACACCGGGGAGCTGTTTTTT.

Here the CDR3 reads CAAGTASYEQYF. The DNA for the CDR3 is TGTGCCGCCGGGACAGCTTCCTACGAGCAGTACTTC. V usage is TRBV7-9 and J usage is TRBJ2-7, with 7 bases fitting TRBD1. There are 12 residues in the CDR3. V lost 11 bases, J lost 1 base, and 5 bases stayed unmatched. Germline-derived CDR1 and CDR2 are SEHNR and FQNEAQ (reference sequence).

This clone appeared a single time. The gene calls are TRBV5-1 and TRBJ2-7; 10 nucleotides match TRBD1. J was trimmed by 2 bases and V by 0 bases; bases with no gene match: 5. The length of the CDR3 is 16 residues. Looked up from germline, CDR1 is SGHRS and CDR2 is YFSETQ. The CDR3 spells CASSLEPGQGAYEQYF. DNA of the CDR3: TGCGCCAGCAGCTTGGAACCAGGACAGGGGGCCTACGAGCAGTACTTC.

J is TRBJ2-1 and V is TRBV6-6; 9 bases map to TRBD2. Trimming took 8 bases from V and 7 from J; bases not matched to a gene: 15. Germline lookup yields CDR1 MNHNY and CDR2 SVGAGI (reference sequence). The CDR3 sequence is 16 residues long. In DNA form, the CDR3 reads TGTGCCAGCTGGAACACCGGGACTAGCCTTCGGAATGAGCAGTTCTTC. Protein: CASWNTGTSLRNEQFF.

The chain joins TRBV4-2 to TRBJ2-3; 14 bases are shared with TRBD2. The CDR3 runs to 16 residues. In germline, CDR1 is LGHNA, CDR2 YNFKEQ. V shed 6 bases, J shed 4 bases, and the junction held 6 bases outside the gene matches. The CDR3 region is CASRRLAGGGADTQYF. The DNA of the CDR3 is TGTGCCAGCAGACGACTAGCGGGGGGGGGCGCAGATACGCAGTATTTT.

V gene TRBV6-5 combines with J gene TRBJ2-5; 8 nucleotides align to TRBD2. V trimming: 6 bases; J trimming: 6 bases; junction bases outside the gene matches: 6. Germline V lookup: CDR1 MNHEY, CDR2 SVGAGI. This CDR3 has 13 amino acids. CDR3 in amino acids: CASRPGGEKTQYF. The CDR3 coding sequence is TGTGCCAGCAGGCCGGGGGGGGAAAAGACCCAGTACTTC.

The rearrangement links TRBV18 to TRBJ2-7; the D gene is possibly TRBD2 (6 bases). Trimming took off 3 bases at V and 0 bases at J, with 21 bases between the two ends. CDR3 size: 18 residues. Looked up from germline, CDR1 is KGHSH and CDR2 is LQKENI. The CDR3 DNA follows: TGTGCCAGCTCACCGAGTCAGCTTGGCGGAGGGAGCTCCTACGAGCAGTACTTC. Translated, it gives CASSPSQLGGGSSYEQYF.

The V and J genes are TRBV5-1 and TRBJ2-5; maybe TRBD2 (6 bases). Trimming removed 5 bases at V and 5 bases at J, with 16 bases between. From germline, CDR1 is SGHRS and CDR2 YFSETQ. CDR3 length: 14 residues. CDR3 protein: CASSPGLEGETQYF. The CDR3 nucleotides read TGCGCCAGCAGTCCGGGACTCGAGGGGGAGACCCAGTACTTC.

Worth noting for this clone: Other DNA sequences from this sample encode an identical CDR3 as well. The CDR3 spells CASRTSLETQYF. As DNA, the CDR3 is TGTGCCAGCAGGACTAGTTTAGAGACCCAGTACTTC. The chain combines TRBV28 with TRBJ2-5; a weak D match, TRBD2 (6 bases). CDR1 and CDR2 from the germline V gene are MDHEN and SYDVKM. CDR3 length: 12 amino acids. Trimming cost V 6 bases and J 4 bases, with 9 bases left between them.

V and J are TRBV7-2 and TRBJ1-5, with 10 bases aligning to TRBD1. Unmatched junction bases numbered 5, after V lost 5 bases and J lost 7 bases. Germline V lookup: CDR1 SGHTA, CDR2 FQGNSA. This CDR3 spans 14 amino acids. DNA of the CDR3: TGTGCCAGCAGCACCGGACAGGGGGACCAGCCCCAGCATTTT. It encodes CASSTGQGDQPQHF.

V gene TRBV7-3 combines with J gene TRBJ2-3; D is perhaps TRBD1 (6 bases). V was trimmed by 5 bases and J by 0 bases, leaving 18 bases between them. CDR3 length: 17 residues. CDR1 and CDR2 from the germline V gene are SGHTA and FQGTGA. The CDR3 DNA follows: TGTGCCAGCAGCCCAGAGAAGACAGGACTTAGCACAGATACGCAGTATTTT. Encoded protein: CASSPEKTGLSTDTQYF.

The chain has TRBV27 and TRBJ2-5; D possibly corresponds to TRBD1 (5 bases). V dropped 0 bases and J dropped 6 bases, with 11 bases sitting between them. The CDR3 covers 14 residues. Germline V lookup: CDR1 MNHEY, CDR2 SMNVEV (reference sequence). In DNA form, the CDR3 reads TGTGCCAGCAGTTTATCTGGCAGGGTGCAGACCCAGTACTTC. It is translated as CASSLSGRVQTQYF.

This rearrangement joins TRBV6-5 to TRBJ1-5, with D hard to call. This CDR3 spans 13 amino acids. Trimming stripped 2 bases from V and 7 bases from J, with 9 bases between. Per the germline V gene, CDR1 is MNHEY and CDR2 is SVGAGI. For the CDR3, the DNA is TGTGCCAGCAGTTACAGGGAGGGCCAGCCCCAGCATTTT. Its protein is CASSYREGQPQHF.

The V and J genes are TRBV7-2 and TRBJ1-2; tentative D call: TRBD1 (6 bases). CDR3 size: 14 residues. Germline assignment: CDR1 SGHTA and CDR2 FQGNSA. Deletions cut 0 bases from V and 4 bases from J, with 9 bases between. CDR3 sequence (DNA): TGTGCCAGCAGCTTAGCAGGGGGGGGCTATGGCTACACCTTC. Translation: CASSLAGGGYGYTF.

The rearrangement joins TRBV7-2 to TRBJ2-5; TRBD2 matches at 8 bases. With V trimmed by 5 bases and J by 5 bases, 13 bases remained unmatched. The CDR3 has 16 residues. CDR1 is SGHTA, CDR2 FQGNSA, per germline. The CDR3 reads CASSLKRETYRETQYF. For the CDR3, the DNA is TGTGCCAGCAGCCTAAAGCGGGAGACATATCGGGAGACCCAGTACTTC.

The CDR3 DNA reads as TGTGCCAGCTCACTCGGACAGGGGTTGAGGAACACTGAAGCTTTCTTT. Amino acids: CASSLGQGLRNTEAFF. The chain joins TRBV18 to TRBJ1-1; 9 bases align to TRBD1. This CDR3 contains 16 residues. Germline V CDR1 and CDR2: KGHSH, LQKENI. V shed 4 bases, J shed 1 base, and the junction held 7 bases outside the gene matches.

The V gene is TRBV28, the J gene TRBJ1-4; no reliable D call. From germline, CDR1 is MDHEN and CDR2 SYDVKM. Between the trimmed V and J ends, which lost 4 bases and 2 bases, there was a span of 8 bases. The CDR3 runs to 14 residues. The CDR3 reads CASSWTGTNEKLFF. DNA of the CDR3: TGTGCCAGCAGTTGGACCGGGACTAATGAAAAACTGTTTTTT.

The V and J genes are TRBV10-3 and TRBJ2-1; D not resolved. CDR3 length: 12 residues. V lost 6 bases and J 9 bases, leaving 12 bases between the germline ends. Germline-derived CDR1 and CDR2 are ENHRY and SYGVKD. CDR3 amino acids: CAISRLLSEQFF. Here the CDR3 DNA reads TGTGCCATCAGCCGACTCCTCAGTGAGCAGTTCTTC.

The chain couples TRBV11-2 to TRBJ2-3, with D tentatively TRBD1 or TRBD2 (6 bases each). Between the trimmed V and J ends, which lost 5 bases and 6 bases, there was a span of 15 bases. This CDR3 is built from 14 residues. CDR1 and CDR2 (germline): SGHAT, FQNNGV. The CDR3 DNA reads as TGTGCCAGCAGCGCCGGGGGCGGGTATGATACGCAGTATTTT. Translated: CASSAGGGYDTQYF.

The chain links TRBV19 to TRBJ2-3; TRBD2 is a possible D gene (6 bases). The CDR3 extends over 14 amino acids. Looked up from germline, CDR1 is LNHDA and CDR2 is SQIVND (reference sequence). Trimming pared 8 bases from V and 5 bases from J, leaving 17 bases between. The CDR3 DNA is TGTGCCAGTCGCCGGGTTGCGGGACTAGATACGCAGTATTTT. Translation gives CASRRVAGLDTQYF.

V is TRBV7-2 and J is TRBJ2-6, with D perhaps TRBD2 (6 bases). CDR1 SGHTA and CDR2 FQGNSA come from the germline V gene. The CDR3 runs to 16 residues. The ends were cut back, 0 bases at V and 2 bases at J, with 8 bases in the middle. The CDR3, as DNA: TGTGCCAGCAGCTTAGCGGAGGGAACTGGGGCCAACGTCCTGACTTTC. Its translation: CASSLAEGTGANVLTF.